Following are 5 T cell receptor beta chains from one sample sequenced in a study of T cell responses to AZD1222 COVID-19 vaccine. Clones were read by immunoSEQ multiplex PCR, and TCRdb kept only the in-frame ones, dropping some. This table has some 200,000 clones, more than 70% appearing once. The specimen comprised peripheral blood, sampled 28 days after the second AZD1222 dose. Receptor source: an adult who received the AZD1222 COVID-19 vaccine.

The chain has TRBV5-1 and TRBJ2-7, with D possibly TRBD2 on 5 matching bases. CDR3 length: 14 amino acids. Trimming pared 7 bases from V and 0 bases from J, leaving 14 bases between. Looked up from germline, CDR1 is SGHRS and CDR2 is YFSETQ. The CDR3 DNA follows: TGCGCCAGCCGGTCTTCGGGGAGCTCCTACGAGCAGTACTTC. Translation gives CASRSSGSSYEQYF.

The chain is built from TRBV5-1 and TRBJ2-7, with 7 nucleotides matching TRBD2. The J segment lost 0 bases and the V segment lost 4 bases, leaving 7 bases of the junction unmatched. Germline CDR1 SGHRS, CDR2 YFSETQ. The length of the CDR3 is 15 residues. The CDR3 DNA reads TGCGCCAGCAGCAGCGGGGAGCTGAGCTCCTACGAGCAGTACTTC. This sequence encodes CASSSGELSSYEQYF. Supplemented by reference TRBV5-1 and TRBJ2-7, the full variable domain reads KAGVTQTPRYLIKTRGQQVTLSCSPISGHRSVSWYQQTPGQGLQFLFEYFSETQRNKGNFPGRFSGRQFSNSRSEMNVSTLELGDSALYLCASSSGELSSYEQYFGPGTRLTVT.

This clone was found a few times. The V and J genes are TRBV18 and TRBJ1-4; maybe TRBD1 (6 bases). This CDR3 has 15 residues. CDR1 and CDR2 from the germline V gene are KGHSH and LQKENI. V was cut by 0 bases and J by 8 bases, with 13 bases left in between. The CDR3 is CASSPPTGMEEKLFF. CDR3 in DNA: TGTGCCAGCTCACCACCCACAGGGATGGAAGAAAAACTGTTTTTT.

The chain combines TRBV6-5 with TRBJ1-1; D might be TRBD1 (5 bases). CDR3 length equals 12 residues. From germline, CDR1 is MNHEY and CDR2 SVGAGI. V shed 10 bases and J shed 6 bases, with 15 bases lying between them. The CDR3 loop reads CATVGTWAEAFF. The CDR3 coding sequence is TGTGCCACCGTAGGGACGTGGGCTGAAGCTTTCTTT.

This clone was seen just once. The chain recombines TRBV28 with TRBJ1-6; no definite D call. Trimming took 7 bases from V and 4 from J, leaving 14 bases between them. The CDR3 totals 15 residues. CDR1 and CDR2 (germline): MDHEN, SYDVKM. The CDR3, as DNA: TGTGCCAGCACCCCTCGGGTTCCGTATAATTCACCCCTCCACTTT. This gives the protein CASTPRVPYNSPLHF. The full variable domain, in which reference TRBV28 and TRBJ1-6 provide the parts outside the CDR3, is DVKVTQSSRYLVKRTGEKVFLECVQDMDHENMFWYRQDPGLGLRLIYFSYDVKMKEKGDIPEGYSVSREKKERFSLILESASTNQTSMYLCASTPRVPYNSPLHFGNGTRLTVT.